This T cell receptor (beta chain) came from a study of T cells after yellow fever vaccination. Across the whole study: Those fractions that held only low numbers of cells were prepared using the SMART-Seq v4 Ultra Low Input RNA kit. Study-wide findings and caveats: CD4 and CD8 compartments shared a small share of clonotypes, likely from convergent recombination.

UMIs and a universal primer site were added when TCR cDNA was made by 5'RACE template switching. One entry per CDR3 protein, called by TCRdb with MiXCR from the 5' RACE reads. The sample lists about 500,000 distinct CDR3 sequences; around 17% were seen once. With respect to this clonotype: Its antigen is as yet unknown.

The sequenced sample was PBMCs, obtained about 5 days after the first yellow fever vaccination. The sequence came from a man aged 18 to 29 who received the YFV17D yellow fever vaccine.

The CDR3 nucleotides read TGCAGCGTTGAAGATAACAGAATAGGGGAGACCCAGTACTTC. It encodes CSVEDNRIGETQYF. The rearrangement links TRBV29-1 to TRBJ2-5; D remains ambiguous. This CDR3 region has 14 residues. Germline lookup yields CDR1 SQVTM and CDR2 ANQGSEA. V was pared by 0 bases and J by 5 bases, with 13 bases between.